The source of this T cell receptor beta chain is a study of CD8 T cells in ankylosing spondylitis. This clonotype was counted at least ten times. The germline V gene has CDR1 SGHKS and CDR2 YYEKEE (reference sequence). The J segment lost 0 bases and the V segment lost 3 bases, leaving 11 bases of the junction unmatched. The CDR3 has 18 amino acids. Using its own MiXCR run on the 5' RACE reads, TCRdb lists one record per CDR3 protein. The repertoire includes some 120,000 distinct CDR3 sequences, about 7% of them detected once, and 10% to 15% sits in the top ten. The genes are TRBV5-5 and TRBJ2-7; TRBD2 agrees at 11 bases. This clonotype was sampled from a male donor with ankylosing spondylitis or in good health (not recorded which). Sequencing was performed on blood, either unsorted or a sorted T cell fraction (not recorded which). CDR3 amino acids: CASSYSGTSGLSSYEQYF. CDR3 nucleotides: TGTGCCAGCAGCTATTCCGGGACTAGCGGCCTAAGCTCCTACGAGCAGTACTTC.